Listed below are T cell receptor beta chains from one sample, sequenced in a study of radiation and T cells in renal cell carcinoma. Some clones are missing from TCRdb's copy, which holds only in-frame ones; the method was immunoSEQ multiplex PCR. The sample lists about 140,000 clones, over 80% seen once, with roughly 23% in the top ten. Source: blood, taken from a patient whose treatment included radiotherapy and nephrectomy. These TCRs come from a woman between 50 and 59 years old with renal cell carcinoma. Both conserved end residues are part of each CDR3. Each record gives: V gene, clone size, D gene, J gene, CDR3 DNA, CDR3 protein. A D gene is named only where the DNA matches it firmly. Expanded clones get a size class; other rows say once, few or many, or leave the size out.

TRBV10-3,.,.,TRBJ2-7,TGTGCCATCAGAGCGGACAAGATGTACGAGCAGTACTTC,CAIRADKMYEQYF
TRBV30,.,.,TRBJ1-3,TGTGCCTGGAGTGTCGGATACTCTGGAAACACCATATATTTT,CAWSVGYSGNTIYF
TRBV11-2,.,.,TRBJ2-1,TGTGCCAGCAGCTTCTCGCAGGGCTATGAGCAGTTCTTC,CASSFSQGYEQFF
TRBV4-2,.,TRBD1,TRBJ2-7,TGTGCCAGCAGCCAAGACCGGGACAGAGACTACGAGCAGTACTTC,CASSQDRDRDYEQYF
TRBV2,.,.,TRBJ1-4,TGTGCCAGCAGCGCAGCGCAGGGGACTAATGAAAAACTGTTTTTT,CASSAAQGTNEKLFF
TRBV5-5,.,.,TRBJ1-1,TGTGCCAGCAGCTTGGCGGCTCAAGAGAACACTGAAGCTTTCTTT,CASSLAAQENTEAFF
TRBV10-2,once,TRBD1,TRBJ1-5,TGCGCCAGCAGGACCACAGGGGGCAATCAGCCCCAGCATTTT,CASRTTGGNQPQHF
TRBV5-4,.,TRBD1,TRBJ2-2,TGTGCCAGCAGCACAGGGGCCACCGGGGAGCTGTTTTTT,CASSTGATGELFF
TRBV19,.,.,TRBJ2-7,TGTGCCAGTAGTATAGATCATAGCTACGAGCAGTACTTC,CASSIDHSYEQYF
TRBV5-5,.,TRBD2,TRBJ2-6,TGTGCCAGCAGCTTGGTGCCTAGCGGGAACTGGGCCAACGTCCTGACTTTC,CASSLVPSGNWANVLTF
TRBV15,once,.,TRBJ1-5,TGTGCCACCAGCAGAGGTGGAGCCACCAATCAGCCCCAGCATTTT,CATSRGGATNQPQHF
TRBV5-5,.,.,TRBJ1-6,TGTGCCAGCAGCTTGGTACCGGGAGGTTCACCCCTCCACTTT,CASSLVPGGSPLHF
TRBV28,.,.,TRBJ2-2,TGTGCCAGCAGTTTACACAGGGAAGCCGGGGAGCTGTTTTTT,CASSLHREAGELFF
TRBV4-1,once,TRBD2,TRBJ2-5,TGCGCCAGCGCGGGGGTTGCCTCGGAGACCCAGTACTTC,CASAGVASETQYF
TRBV15,.,.,TRBJ2-7,TGTGCCACCAGCCGAAGATCAGACGAGCAGTACTTC,CATSRRSDEQYF
TRBV15,.,TRBD2,TRBJ2-1,TGTGCCACCAGCGTGGGACTAGCAGATAACAATGAGCAGTTCTTC,CATSVGLADNNEQFF
TRBV30,once,TRBD2,TRBJ2-1,TGTGCCTGGAGTCCCATGGGAGCGGGGATTCAGTTCTTC,CAWSPMGAGIQFF